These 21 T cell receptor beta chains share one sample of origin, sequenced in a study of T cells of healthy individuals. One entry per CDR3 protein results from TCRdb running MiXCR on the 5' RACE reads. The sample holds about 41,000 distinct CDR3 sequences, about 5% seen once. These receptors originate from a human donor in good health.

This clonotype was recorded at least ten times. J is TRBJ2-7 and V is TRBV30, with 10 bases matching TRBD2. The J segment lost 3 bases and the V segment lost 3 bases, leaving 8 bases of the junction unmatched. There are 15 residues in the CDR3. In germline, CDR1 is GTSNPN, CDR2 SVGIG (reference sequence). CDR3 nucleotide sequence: TGTGCCTGGAGCTACCCCGCTAGCGGGGGCTACGAGCAGTACTTC. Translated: CAWSYPASGGYEQYF.

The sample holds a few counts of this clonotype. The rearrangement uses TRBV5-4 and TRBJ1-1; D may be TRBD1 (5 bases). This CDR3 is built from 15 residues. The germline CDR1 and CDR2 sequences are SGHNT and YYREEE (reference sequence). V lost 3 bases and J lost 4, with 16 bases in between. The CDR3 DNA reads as TGTGCCAGCAGCTGGGGACTCGGGGTTGGCACTGAAGCTTTCTTT. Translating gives CASSWGLGVGTEAFF.

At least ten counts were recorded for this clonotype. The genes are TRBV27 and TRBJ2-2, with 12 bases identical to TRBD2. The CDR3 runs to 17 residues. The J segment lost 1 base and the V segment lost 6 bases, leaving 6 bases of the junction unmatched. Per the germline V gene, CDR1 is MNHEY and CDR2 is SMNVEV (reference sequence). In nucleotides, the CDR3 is TGTGCCAGCAGCCCGGGACTAGCGGGCCGGAACACCGGGGAGCTGTTTTTT. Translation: CASSPGLAGRNTGELFF.

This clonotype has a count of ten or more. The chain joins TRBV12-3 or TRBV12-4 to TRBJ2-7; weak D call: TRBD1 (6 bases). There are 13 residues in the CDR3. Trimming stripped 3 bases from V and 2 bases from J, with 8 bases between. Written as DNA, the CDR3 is TGTGCCAGCAGTTTTGGGACACCCTACGAGCAGTACTTC. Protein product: CASSFGTPYEQYF.

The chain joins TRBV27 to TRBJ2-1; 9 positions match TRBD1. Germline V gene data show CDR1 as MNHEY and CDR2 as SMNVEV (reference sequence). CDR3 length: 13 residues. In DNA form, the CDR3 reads TGTGTCGTGGGACAGGGCTCCTACAATGAGCAGTTCTTC. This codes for CVVGQGSYNEQFF.

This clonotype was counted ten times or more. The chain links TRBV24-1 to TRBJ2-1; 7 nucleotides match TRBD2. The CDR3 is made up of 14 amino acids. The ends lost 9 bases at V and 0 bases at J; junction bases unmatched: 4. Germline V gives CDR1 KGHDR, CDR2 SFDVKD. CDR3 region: CATARGGSYNEQFF. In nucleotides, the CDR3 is TGTGCCACCGCTCGCGGGGGCTCCTACAATGAGCAGTTCTTC.

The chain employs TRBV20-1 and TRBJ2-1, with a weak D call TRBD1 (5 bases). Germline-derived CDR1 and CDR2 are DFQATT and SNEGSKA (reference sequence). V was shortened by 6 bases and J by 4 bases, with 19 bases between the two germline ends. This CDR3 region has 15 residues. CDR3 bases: TGCAGTGCCGACGCCCACAGGAATTCGTACAATGAGCAGTTCTTC. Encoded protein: CSADAHRNSYNEQFF.

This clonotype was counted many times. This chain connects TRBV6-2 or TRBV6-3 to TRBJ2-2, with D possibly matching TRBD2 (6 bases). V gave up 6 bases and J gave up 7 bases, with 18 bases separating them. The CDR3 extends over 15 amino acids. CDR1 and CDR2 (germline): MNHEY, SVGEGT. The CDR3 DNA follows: TGTGCCAGCAGCCCCTGGGACTCCCTCGGCGGGGAGCTGTTTTTT. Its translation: CASSPWDSLGGELFF.

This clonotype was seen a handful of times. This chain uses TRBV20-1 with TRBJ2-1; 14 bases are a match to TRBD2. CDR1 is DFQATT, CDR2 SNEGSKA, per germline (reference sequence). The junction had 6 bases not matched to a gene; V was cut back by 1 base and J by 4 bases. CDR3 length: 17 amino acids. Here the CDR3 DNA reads TGCAGTGCTAGAGCCAGACTAGCGGGAGGGATGTACAATGAGCAGTTCTTC. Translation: CSARARLAGGMYNEQFF.

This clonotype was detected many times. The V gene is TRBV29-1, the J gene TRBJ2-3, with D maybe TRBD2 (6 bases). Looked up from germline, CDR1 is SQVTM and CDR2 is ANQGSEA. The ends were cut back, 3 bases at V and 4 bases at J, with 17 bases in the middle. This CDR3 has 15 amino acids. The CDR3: CSVDGGAAGPDTQYF. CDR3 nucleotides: TGCAGCGTTGACGGGGGTGCCGCTGGTCCAGATACGCAGTATTTT.

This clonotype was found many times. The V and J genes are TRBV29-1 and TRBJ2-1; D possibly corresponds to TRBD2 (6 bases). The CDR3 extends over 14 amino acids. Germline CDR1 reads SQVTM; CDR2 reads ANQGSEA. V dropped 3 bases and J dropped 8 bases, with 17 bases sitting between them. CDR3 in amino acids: CSVDKKAGSDEQFF. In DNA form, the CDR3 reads TGCAGCGTTGATAAGAAGGCCGGGAGCGATGAGCAGTTCTTC.

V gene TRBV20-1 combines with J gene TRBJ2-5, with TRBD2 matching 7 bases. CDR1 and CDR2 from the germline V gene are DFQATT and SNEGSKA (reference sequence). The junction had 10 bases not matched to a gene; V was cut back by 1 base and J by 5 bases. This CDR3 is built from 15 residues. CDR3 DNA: TGCAGTGCTAGAGCCGCAGCGGGGAGCGGTGAGACCCAGTACTTC. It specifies CSARAAAGSGETQYF.

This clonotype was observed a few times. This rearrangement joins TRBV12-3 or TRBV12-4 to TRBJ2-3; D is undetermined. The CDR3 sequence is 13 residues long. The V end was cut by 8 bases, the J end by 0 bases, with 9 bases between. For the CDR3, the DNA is TGTGCCAGCTGCGTGGGCAGCACAGATACGCAGTATTTT. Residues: CASCVGSTDTQYF.

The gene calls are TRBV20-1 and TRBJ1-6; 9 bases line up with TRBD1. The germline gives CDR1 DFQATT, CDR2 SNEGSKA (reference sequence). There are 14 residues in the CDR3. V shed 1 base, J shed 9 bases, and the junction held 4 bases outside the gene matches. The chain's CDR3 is CSARAGQGSSPLHF. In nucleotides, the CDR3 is TGCAGTGCTAGAGCAGGACAGGGGAGTTCACCCCTCCACTTT.

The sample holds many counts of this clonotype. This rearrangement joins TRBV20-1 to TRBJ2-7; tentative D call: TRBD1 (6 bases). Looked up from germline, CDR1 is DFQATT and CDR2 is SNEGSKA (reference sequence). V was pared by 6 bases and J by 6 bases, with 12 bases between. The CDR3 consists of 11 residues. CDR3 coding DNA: TGCAGTGCATACAGGGTCTCCGAGCAGTACTTC. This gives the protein CSAYRVSEQYF.

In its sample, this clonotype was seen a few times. The DNA for the CDR3 is TGTGCCAGCAGCTTGGATAACAGGCCTAACTATGGCTACACCTTC. It yields the protein CASSLDNRPNYGYTF. The chain joins TRBV5-6 to TRBJ1-2; perhaps TRBD1 as D (5 bases). The CDR3 length is 15 residues. Trimming took off 0 bases at V and 0 bases at J, with 9 bases between the two ends. Germline assignment: CDR1 SGHDT and CDR2 YYEEEE.

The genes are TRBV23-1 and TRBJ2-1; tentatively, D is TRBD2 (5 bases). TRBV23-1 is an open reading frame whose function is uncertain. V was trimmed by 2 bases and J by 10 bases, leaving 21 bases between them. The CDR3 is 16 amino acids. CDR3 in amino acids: CASSQRAPTTLAEQFF. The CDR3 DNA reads TGCGCCAGCAGTCAACGAGCCCCAACGACTCTAGCCGAGCAGTTCTTC.

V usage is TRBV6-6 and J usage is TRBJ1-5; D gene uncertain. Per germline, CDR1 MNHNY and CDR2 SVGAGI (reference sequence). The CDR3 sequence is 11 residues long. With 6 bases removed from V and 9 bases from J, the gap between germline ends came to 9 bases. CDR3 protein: CASSPWGPQHF. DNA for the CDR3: TGTGCCAGCAGCCCCTGGGGGCCCCAGCATTTT.

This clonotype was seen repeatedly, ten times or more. CDR3 DNA: TGTGCCAGCAGACGAGACCACACCGGGGAGCTGTTTTTT. Translated: CASRRDHTGELFF. The gene calls are TRBV7-9 and TRBJ2-2; D gene ambiguous. Germline assignment: CDR1 SEHNR and CDR2 FQNEAQ (reference sequence). V lost 6 bases and J 3 bases, leaving 8 bases between the germline ends. This CDR3 spans 13 amino acids.

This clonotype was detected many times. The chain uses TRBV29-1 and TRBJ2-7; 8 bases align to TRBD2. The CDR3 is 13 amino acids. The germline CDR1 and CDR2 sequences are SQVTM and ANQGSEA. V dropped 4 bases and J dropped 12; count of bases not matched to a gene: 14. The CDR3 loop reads CSVGVGLDYVGYF. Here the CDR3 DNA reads TGCAGCGTTGGGGTGGGACTAGACTACGTTGGGTACTTC.

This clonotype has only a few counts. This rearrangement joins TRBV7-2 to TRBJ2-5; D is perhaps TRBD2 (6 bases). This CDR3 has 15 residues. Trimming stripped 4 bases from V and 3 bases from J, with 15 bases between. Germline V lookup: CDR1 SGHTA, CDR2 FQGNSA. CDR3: CASSYQSASEETQYF. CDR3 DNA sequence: TGTGCCAGCAGCTATCAATCCGCTAGCGAAGAGACCCAGTACTTC.